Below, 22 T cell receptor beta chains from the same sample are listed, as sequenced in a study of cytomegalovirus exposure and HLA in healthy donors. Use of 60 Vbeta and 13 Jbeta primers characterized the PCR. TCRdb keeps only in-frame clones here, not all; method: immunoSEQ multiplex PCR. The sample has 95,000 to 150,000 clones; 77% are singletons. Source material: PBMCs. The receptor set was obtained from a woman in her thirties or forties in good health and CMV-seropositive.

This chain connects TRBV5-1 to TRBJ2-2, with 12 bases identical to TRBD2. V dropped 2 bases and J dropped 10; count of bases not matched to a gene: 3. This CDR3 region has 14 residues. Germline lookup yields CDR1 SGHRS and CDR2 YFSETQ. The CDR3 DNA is TGCGCCAGCAGCTTCTCTAGCGGGAGGGAGGAGCTGTTTTTT. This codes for CASSFSSGREELFF.

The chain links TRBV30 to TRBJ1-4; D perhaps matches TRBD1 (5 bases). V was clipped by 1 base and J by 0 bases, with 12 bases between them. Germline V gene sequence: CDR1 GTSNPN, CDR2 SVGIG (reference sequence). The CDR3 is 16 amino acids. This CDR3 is CAWSAGYWATNEKLFF. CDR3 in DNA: TGTGCCTGGAGTGCAGGGTACTGGGCAACTAATGAAAAACTGTTTTTT.

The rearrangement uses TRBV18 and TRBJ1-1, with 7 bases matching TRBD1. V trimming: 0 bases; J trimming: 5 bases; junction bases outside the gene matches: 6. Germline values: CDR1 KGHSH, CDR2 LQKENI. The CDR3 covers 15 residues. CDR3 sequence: CASSPPARGETEAFF. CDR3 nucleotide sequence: TGTGCCAGCTCACCACCCGCCAGGGGGGAGACTGAAGCTTTCTTT.

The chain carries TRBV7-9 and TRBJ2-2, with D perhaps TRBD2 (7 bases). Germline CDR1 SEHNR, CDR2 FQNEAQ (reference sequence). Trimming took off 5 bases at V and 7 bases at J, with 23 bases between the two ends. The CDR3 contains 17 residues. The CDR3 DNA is TGTGCCAGCAGCCCCAAACTATGGGGGGGCGGAGGCGGGGAGCTGTTTTTT. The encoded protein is CASSPKLWGGGGGELFF.

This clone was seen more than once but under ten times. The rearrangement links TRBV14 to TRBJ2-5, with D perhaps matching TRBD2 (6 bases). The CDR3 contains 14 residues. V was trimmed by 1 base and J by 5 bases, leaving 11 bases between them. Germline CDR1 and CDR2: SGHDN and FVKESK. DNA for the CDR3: TGTGCCAGCAGCCAAGCCGGGGGATATGAGACCCAGTACTTC. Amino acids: CASSQAGGYETQYF.

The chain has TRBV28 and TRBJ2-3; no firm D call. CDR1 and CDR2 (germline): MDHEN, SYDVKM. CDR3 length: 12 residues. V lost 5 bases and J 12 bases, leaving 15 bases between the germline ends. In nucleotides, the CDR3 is TGTGCCAGCAGTCGCATTGAGGATCCCCAGTATTTT. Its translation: CASSRIEDPQYF.

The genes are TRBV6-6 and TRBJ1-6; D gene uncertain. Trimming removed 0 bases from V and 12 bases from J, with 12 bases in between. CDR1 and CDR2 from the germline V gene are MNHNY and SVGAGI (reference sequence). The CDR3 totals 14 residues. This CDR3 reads CASSYSSRREPLHF. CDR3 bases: TGTGCCAGCAGTTACTCTTCTCGGAGGGAACCCCTCCACTTT.

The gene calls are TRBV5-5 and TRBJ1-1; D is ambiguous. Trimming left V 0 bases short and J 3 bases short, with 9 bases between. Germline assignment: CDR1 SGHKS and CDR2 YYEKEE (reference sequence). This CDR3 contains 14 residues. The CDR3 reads CASSLATAYTEAFF. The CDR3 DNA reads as TGTGCCAGCAGCTTGGCAACAGCCTACACTGAAGCTTTCTTT.

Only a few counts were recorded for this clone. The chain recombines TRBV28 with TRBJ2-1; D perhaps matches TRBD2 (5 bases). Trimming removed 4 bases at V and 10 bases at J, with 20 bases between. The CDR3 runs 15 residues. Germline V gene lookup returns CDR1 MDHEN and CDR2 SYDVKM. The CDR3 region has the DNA TGTGCCAGCAGTTATTTAGGGAAGCGCCGCGGGGAGCAGTTCTTC. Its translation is CASSYLGKRRGEQFF.

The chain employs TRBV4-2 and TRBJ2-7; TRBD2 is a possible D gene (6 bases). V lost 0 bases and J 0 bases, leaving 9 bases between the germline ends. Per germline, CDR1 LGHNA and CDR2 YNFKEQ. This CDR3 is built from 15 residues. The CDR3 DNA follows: TGTGCCAGCAGCCAAGATCGGGAGAGCTCCTACGAGCAGTACTTC. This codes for CASSQDRESSYEQYF.

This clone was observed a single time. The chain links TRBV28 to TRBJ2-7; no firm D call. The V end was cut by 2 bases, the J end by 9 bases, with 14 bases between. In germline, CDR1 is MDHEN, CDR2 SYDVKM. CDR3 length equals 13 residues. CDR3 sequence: CASSLELPVGQYF. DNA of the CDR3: TGTGCCAGCAGTTTAGAACTTCCCGTCGGGCAGTACTTC.

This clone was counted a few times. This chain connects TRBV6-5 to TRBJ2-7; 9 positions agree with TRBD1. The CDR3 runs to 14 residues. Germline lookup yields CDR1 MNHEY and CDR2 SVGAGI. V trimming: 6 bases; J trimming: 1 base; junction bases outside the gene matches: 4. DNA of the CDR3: TGTGCCAGCAGCACAGGGGGCGGGTCCTACGAGCAGTACTTC. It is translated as CASSTGGGSYEQYF.

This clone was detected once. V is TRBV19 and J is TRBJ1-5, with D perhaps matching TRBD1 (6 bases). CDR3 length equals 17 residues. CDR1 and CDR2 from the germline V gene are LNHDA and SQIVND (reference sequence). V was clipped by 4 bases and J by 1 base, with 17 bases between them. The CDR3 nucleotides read TGTGCCAGTAGTAGCCCACAGGGTGGGCGAAGCAATCAGCCCCAGCATTTT. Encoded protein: CASSSPQGGRSNQPQHF. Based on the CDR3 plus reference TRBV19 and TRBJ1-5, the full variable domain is DGGITQSPKYLFRKEGQNVTLSCEQNLNHDAMYWYRQDPGQGLRLIYYSQIVNDFQKGDIAEGYSVSREKKESFPLTVTSAQKNPTAFYLCASSSPQGGRSNQPQHFGDGTRLSIL.

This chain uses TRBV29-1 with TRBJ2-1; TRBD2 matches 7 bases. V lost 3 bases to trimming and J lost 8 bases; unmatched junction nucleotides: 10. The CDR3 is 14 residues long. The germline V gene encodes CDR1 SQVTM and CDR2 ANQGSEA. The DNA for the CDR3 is TGCAGCGTTGATCTCGGTTACGCGGGAGATGAGCAGTTCTTC. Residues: CSVDLGYAGDEQFF.

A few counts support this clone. The CDR3 sequence: CASGQGQETQYF. The CDR3 DNA reads TGTGCTAGTGGACAGGGACAAGAGACCCAGTACTTC. The chain links TRBV12-5 to TRBJ2-5, with a possible D match to TRBD1 (6 bases). Germline V gives CDR1 LGHNT, CDR2 FRNRAP. The CDR3 is made up of 12 amino acids. V lost 6 bases and J lost 2, with 7 bases in between.

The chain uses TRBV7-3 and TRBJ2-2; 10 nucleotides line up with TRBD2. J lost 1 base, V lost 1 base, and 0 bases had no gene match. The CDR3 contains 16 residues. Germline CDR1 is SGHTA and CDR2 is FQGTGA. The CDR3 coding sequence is TGTGCCAGCAGCTTAATAGCGGGAGGGAACACCGGGGAGCTGTTTTTT. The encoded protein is CASSLIAGGNTGELFF. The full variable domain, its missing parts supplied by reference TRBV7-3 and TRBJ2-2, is GAGVSQTPSNKVTEKGKYVELRCDPISGHTALYWYRQSLGQGPEFLIYFQGTGAADDSGLPNDRFFAVRPEGSVSTLKIQRTERGDSAVYLCASSLIAGGNTGELFFGEGSRLTVL.

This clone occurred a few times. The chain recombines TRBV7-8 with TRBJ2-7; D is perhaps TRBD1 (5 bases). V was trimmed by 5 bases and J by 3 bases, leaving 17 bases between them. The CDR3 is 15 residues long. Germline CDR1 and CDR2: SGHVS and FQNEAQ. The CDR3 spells CASSDRRTTSYEQYF. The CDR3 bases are TGTGCCAGCAGCGACAGACGGACCACCAGCTACGAGCAGTACTTC.

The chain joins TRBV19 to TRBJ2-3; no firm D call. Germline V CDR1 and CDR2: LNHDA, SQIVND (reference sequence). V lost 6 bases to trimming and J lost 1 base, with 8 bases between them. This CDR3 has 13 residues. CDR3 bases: TGTGCCAGTAGGAAGGAGCGCACAGATACGCAGTATTTT. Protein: CASRKERTDTQYF.

CDR3 amino acids: CASTMTDRGKGYTF. CDR3 coding DNA: TGTGCCAGTACCATGACGGACAGGGGGAAAGGCTACACCTTC. This chain uses TRBV19 with TRBJ1-2; 10 nucleotides match TRBD1. This CDR3 is built from 14 residues. V lost 7 bases, J lost 8 bases, and 10 bases stayed unmatched. Looked up from germline, CDR1 is LNHDA and CDR2 is SQIVND (reference sequence).

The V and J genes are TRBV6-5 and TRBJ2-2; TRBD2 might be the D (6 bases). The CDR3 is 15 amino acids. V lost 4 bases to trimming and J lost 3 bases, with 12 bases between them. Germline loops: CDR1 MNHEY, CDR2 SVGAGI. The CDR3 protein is CASSFETSYTGELFF. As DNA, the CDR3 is TGTGCCAGCAGTTTTGAGACTAGTTACACCGGGGAGCTGTTTTTT.

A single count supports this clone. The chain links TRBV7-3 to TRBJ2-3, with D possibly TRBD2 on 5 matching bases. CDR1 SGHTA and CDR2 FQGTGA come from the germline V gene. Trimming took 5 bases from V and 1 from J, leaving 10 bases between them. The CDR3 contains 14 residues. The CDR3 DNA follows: TGTGCCAGCAGCCCGGGATTCGGCACAGATACGCAGTATTTT. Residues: CASSPGFGTDTQYF.

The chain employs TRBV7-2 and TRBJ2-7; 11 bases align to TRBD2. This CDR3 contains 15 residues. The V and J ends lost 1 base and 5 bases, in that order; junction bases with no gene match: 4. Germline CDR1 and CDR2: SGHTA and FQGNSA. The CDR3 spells CASSLGLAGGDEQYF. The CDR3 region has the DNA TGTGCCAGCAGCTTAGGGCTAGCGGGAGGAGACGAGCAGTACTTC.